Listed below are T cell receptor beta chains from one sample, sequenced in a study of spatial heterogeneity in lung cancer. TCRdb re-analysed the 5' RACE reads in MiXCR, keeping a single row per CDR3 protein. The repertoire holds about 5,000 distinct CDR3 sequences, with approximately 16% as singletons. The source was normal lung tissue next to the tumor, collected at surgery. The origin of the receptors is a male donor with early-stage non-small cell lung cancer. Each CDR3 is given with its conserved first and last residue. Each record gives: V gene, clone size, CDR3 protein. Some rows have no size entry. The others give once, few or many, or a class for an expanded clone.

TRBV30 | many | CAWSSTGVGNQPQHF
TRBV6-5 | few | CASSYGWQGIETQYF
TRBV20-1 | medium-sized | CSARDQIRSTDTQYF
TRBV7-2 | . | CASSLVAGSGVETQYF
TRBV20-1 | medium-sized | CSVQREGPSGELFF
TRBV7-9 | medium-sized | CASSSTGTLGNYNEQFF
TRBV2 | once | CASSDDMDYEQYF
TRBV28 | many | CASSSPSNTEAFF
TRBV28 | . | CASSSPALSYTF
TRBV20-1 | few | CSAHRDSYNSPLHF
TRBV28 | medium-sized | CASSFGTRNSPLHF
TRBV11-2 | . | CASSLVVAGAGGELFF
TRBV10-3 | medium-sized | CAITGGTVTGELFF
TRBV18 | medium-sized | CASSRGTLNSPLHF
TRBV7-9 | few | CASSLAGASTDTQYF
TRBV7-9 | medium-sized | CASASGGTITDTQYF
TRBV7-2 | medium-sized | CASSGTGENGELFF
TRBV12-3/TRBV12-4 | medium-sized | CASSARTGGNPEAFF
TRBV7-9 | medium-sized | CESGDNEQFF
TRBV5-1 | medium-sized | CASSATGTGGTDTQYF
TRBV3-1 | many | CASSRSRTSNEQFF
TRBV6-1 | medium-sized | CASSKTAFPTMYQETQYF
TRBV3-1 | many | CASSLGHLGDTQYF
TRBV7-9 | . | CASSLGQSNQPQHF
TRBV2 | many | CASSEHRLAGAYTGTGELFF
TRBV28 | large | CASRADRLSNQPQHF
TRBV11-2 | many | CASSPGRVGLNTGELFF
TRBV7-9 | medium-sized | CASSLRTRNTGELFF
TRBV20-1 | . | CSAGKTGNYGYTF